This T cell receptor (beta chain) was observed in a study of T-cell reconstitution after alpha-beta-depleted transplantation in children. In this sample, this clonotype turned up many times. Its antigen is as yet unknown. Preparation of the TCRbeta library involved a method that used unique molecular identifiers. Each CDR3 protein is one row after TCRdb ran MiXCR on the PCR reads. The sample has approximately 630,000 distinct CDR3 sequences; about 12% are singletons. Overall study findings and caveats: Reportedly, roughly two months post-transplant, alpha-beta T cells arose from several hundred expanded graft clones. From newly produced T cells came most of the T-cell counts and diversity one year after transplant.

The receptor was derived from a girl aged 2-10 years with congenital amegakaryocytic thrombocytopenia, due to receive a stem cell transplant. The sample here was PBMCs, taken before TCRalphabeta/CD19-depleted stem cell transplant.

CDR3 loop: CASSAHLAAETQYF. CDR3 bases: TGTGCCAGCAGCGCACATCTAGCTGCGGAGACCCAGTACTTC. The V call is TRBV9, the J call TRBJ2-5; D is possibly TRBD2 (5 bases). Germline lookup yields CDR1 SGDLS and CDR2 YYNGEE. V lost 3 bases to trimming and J lost 5 bases, with 14 bases between them. The CDR3 length is 14 residues. The full variable domain, completed using reference TRBV9 and TRBJ2-5, is DSGVTQTPKHLITATGQRVTLRCSPRSGDLSVYWYQQSLDQGLQFLIQYYNGEERAKGNILERFSAQQFPDLHSELNLSSLELGDSALYFCASSAHLAAETQYFGPGTRLLVL.